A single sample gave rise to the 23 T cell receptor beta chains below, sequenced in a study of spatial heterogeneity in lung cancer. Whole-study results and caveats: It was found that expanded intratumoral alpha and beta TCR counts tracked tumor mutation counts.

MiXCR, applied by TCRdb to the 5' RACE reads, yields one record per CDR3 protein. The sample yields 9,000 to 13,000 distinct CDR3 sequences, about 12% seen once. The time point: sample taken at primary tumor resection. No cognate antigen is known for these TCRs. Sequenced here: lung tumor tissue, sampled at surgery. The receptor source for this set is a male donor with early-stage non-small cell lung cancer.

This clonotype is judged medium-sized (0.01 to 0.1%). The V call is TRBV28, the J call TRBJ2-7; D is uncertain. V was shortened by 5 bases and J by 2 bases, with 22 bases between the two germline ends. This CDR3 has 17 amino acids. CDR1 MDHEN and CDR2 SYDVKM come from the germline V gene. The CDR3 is CASSISLGVDTAYEQYF. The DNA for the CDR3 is TGTGCCAGCAGTATCAGTTTGGGCGTAGACACTGCCTACGAGCAGTACTTC.

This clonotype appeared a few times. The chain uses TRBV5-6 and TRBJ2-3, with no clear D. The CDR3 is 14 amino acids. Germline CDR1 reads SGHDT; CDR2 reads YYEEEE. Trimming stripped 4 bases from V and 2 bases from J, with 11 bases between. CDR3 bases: TGTGCCAGCAGCCAAAGACGGGTCACAGATACGCAGTATTTT. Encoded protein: CASSQRRVTDTQYF.

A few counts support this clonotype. CDR3: CASSATGEVYEQYF. CDR3 nucleotide sequence: TGCGCCAGCAGCGCGACAGGGGAGGTCTACGAGCAGTACTTC. The chain joins TRBV5-1 to TRBJ2-7, with 8 nucleotides matching TRBD1. The junction had 6 bases not matched to a gene; V was cut back by 4 bases and J by 3 bases. Germline CDR1 SGHRS, CDR2 YFSETQ. The CDR3 runs to 14 residues.

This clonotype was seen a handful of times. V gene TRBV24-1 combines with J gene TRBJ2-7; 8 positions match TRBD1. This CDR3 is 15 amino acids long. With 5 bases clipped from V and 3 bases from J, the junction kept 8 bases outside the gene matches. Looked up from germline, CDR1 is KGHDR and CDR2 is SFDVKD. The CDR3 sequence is CATSVLDRGLYEQYF. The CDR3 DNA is TGTGCCACCAGTGTCCTCGACAGGGGCCTCTACGAGCAGTACTTC.

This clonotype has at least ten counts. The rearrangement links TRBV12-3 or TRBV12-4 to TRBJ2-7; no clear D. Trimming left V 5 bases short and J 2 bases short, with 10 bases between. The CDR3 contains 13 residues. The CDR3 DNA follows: TGTGCCAGCAGTCGGGCCAACGCCTACGAGCAGTACTTC. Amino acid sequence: CASSRANAYEQYF.

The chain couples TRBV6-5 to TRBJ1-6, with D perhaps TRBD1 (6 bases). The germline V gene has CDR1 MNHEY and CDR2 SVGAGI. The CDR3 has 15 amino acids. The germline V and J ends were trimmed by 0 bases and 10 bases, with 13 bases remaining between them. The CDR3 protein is CASSYSQGLESPLHF. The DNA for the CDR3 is TGTGCCAGCAGTTACTCACAGGGATTGGAATCACCCCTCCACTTT.

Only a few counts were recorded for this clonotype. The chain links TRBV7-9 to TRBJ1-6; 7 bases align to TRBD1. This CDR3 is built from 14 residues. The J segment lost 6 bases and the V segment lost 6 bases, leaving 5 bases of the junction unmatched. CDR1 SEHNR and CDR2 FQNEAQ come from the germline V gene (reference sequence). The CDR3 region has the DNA TGTGCCAGCAGGGGAGGGACAGTTAATTCACCCCTCCACTTT. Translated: CASRGGTVNSPLHF.

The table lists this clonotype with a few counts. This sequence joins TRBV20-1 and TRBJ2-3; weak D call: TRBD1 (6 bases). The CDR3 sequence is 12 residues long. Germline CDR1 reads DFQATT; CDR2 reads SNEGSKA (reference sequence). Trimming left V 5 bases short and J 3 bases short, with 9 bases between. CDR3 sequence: CSAGGQTDTQYF. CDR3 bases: TGCAGTGCTGGGGGCCAAACAGATACGCAGTATTTT.

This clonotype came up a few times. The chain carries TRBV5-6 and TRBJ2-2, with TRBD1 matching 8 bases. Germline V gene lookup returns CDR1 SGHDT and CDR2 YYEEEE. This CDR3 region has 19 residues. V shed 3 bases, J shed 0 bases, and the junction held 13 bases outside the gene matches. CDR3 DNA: TGTGCCAGCAGCTCCCGACTGCGACAGGGGTTCGCGAACACCGGGGAGCTGTTTTTT. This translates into CASSSRLRQGFANTGELFF. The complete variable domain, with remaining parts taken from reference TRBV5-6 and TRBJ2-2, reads DAGVTQSPTHLIKTRGQQVTLRCSPKSGHDTVSWYQQALGQGPQFIFQYYEEEERQRGNFPDRFSGHQFPNYSSELNVNALLLGDSALYLCASSSRLRQGFANTGELFFGEGSRLTVL.

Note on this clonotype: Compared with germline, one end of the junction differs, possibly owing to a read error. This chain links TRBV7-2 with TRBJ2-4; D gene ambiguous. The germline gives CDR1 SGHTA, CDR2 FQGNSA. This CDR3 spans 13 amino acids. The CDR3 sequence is CASSLNTLNIRYF. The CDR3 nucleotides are TGTGCCAGCAGCTTAAACACTTTGAACATTCGGTACTTC.

The CDR3 loop is CATSRDKADTQYF. CDR3 DNA sequence: TGTGCCACCAGCAGAGATAAAGCAGATACGCAGTATTTT. V usage is TRBV15 and J usage is TRBJ2-3; D ambiguous. Germline CDR1 LNHNV, CDR2 YYDKDF (reference sequence). There are 13 residues in the CDR3. V was cut by 0 bases and J by 4 bases, with 5 bases left in between. The full variable domain, completed using reference TRBV15 and TRBJ2-3, is DAMVIQNPRYQVTQFGKPVTLSCSQTLNHNVMYWYQQKSSQAPKLLFHYYDKDFNNEADTPDNFQSRRPNTSFCFLDIRSPGLGDTAMYLCATSRDKADTQYFGPGTRLTVL.

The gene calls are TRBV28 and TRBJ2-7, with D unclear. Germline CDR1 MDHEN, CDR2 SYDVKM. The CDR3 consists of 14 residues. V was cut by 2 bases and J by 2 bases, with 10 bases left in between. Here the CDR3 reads CASSLELWAYEQYF. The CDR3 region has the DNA TGTGCCAGCAGTTTAGAATTATGGGCCTACGAGCAGTACTTC.

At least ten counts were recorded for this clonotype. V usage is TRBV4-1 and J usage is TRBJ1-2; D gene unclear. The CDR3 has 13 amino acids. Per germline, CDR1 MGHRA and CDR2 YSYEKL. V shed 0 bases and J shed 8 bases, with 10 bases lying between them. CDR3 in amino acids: CASSQEIGEGYTF. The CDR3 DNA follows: TGCGCCAGCAGCCAAGAGATCGGGGAGGGCTACACCTTC.

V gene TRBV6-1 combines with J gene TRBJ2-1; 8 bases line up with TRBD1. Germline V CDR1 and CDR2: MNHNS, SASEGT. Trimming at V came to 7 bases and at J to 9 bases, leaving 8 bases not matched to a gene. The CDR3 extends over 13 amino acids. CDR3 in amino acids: CASTLDREGEQFF. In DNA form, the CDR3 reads TGTGCCAGCACCTTGGACAGGGAAGGTGAGCAGTTCTTC.

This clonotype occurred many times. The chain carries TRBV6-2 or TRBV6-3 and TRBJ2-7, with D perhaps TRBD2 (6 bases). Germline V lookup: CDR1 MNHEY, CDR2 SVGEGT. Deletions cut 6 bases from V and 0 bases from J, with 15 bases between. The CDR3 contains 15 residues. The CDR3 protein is CASRTGTSSSYEQYF. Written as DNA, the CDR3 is TGTGCCAGCAGAACCGGGACTTCAAGCTCCTACGAGCAGTACTTC.

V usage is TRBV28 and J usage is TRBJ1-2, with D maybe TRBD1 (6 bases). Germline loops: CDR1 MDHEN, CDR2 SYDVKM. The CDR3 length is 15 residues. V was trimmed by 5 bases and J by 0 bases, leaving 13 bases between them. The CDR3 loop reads CASSTTGLSNYGYTF. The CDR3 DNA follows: TGTGCCAGCAGTACCACAGGGCTTTCTAACTATGGCTACACCTTC.

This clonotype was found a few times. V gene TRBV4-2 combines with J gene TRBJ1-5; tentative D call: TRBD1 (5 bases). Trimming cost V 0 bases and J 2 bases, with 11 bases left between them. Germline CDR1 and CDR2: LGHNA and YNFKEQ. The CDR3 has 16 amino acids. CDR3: CASSQELAGRNQPQHF. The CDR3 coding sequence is TGTGCCAGCAGCCAAGAATTAGCGGGGCGCAATCAGCCCCAGCATTTT.

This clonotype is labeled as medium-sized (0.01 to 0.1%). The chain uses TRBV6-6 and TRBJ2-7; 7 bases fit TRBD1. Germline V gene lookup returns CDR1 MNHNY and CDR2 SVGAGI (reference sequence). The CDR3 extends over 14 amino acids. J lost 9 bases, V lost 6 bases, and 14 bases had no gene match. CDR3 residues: CASSLGPDRDRQYF. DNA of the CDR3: TGTGCCAGCAGCCTCGGACCAGACAGGGACAGGCAGTACTTC.

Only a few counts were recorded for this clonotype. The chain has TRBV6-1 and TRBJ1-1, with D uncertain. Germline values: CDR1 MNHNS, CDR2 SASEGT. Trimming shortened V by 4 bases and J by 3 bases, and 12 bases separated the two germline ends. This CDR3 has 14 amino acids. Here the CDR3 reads CASSVQWSDTEAFF. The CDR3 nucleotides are TGTGCCAGCAGTGTTCAGTGGAGCGACACTGAAGCTTTCTTT.

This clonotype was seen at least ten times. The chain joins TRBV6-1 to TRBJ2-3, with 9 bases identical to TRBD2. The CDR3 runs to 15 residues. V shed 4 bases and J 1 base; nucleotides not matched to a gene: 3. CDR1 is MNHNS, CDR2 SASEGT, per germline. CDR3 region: CASSVERGGTDTQYF. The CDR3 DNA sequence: TGTGCCAGCAGTGTTGAGCGGGGGGGCACAGATACGCAGTATTTT.

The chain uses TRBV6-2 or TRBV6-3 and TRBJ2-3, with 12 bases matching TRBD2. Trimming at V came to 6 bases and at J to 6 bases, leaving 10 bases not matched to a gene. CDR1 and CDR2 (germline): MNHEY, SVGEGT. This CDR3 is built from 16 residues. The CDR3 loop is CASRASSGGALDTQYF. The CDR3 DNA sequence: TGTGCCAGCAGAGCTTCTAGCGGGGGGGCCTTGGATACGCAGTATTTT.

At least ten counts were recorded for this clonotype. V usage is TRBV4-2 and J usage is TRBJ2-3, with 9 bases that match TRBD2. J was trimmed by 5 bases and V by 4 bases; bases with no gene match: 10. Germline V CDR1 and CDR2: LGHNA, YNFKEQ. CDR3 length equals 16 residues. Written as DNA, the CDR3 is TGTGCCAGCAGCCTAAAGCGGGGGGCCGTGGGAGATACGCAGTATTTT. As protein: CASSLKRGAVGDTQYF.

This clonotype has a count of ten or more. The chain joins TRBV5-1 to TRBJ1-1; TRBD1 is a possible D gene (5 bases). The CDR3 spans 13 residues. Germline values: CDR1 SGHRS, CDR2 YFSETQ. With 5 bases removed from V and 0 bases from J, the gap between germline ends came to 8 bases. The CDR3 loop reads CASRQDVNTEAFF. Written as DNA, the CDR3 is TGCGCCAGCAGACAGGACGTGAACACTGAAGCTTTCTTT.